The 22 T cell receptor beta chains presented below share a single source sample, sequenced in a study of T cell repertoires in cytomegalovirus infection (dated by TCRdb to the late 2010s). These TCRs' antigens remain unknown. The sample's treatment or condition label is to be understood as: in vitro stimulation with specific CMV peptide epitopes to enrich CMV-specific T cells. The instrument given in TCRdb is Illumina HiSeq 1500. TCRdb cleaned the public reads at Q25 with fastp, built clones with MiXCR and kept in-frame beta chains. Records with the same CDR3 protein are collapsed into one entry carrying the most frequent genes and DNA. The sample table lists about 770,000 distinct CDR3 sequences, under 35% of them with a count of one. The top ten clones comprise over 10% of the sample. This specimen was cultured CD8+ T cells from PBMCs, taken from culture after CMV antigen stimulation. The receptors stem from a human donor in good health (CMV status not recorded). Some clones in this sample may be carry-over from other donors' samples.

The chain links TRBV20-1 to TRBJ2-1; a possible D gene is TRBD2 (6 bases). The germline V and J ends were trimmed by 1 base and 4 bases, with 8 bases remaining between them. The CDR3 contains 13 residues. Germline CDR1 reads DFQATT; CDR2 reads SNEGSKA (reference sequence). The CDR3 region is CSARARGYNEQFF. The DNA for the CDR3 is TGCAGTGCTAGAGCTCGGGGGTACAATGAGCAGTTCTTC.

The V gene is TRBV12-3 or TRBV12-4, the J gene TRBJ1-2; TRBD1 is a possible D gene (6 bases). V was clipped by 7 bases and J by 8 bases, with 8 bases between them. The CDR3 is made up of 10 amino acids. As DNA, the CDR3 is TGTGCCAGCACAGGGGACGGCTACACCTTC. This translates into CASTGDGYTF.

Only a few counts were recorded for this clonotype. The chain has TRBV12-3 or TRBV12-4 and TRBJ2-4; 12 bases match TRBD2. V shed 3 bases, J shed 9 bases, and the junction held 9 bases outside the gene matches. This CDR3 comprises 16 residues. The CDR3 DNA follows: TGTGCCAGCAGTTTCGGACCTAGCGGGGGGGCCAGCATTCAGTACTTC. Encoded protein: CASSFGPSGGASIQYF.

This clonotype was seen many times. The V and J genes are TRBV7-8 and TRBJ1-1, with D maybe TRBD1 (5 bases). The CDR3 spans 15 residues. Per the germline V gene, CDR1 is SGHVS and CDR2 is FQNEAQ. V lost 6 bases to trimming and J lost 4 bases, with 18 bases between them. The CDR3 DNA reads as TGTGCCAGCAGGACCGTGGGGGGGAGGAGCACTGAAGCTTTCTTT. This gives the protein CASRTVGGRSTEAFF.

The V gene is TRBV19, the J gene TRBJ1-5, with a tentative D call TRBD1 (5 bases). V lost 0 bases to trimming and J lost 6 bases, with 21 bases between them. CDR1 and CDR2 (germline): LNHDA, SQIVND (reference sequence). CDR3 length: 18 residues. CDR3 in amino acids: CASSIDESREPRGQPQHF. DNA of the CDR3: TGTGCCAGTAGTATAGATGAATCCCGTGAGCCAAGGGGTCAGCCCCAGCATTTT.

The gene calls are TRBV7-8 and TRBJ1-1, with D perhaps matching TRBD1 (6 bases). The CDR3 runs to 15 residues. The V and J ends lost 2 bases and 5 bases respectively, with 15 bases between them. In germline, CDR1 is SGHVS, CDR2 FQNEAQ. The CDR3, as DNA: TGTGCCAGCAGCTTAACCCCTTTACAGGGAACTGAAGCTTTCTTT. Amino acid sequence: CASSLTPLQGTEAFF.

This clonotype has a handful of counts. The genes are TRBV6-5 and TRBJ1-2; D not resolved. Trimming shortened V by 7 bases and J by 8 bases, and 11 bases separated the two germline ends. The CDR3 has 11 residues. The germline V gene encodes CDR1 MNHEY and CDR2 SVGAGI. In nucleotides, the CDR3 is TGTGCCAGCAAAGGAGGAGTAGGCTACACCTTC. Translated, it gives CASKGGVGYTF.

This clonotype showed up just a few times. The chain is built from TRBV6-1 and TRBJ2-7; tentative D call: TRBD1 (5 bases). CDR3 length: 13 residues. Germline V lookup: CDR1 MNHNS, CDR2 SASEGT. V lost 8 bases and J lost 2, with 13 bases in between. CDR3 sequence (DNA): TGTGCCAGCGGAAGACAGCCAACCTACGAGCAGTACTTC. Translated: CASGRQPTYEQYF.

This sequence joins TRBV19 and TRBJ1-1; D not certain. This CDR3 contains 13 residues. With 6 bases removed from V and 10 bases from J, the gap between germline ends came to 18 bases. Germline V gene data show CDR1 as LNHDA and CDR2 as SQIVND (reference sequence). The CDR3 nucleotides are TGTGCCAGTAGGTTCTCGGACGGCCGGCGAGCTTTCTTT. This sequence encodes CASRFSDGRRAFF.

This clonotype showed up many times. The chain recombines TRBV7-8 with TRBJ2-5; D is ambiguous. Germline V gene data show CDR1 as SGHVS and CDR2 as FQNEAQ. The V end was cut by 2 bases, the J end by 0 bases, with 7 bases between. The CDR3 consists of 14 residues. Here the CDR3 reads CASSLQENQETQYF. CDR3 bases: TGTGCCAGCAGCTTACAGGAAAACCAAGAGACCCAGTACTTC.

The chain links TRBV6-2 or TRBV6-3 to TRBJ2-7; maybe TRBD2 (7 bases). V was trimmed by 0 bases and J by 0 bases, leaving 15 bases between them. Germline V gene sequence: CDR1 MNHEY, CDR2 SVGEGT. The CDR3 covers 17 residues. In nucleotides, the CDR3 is TGTGCCAGCAGTTACTCGCCTTCGCGGGGGCCCTCCTACGAGCAGTACGTC. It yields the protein CASSYSPSRGPSYEQYV.

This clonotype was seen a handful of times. The CDR3 DNA reads TGCGCCAGCAGCCGACCAAGGGACATGGCTGATGAAAAACTGTTTTTT. It encodes CASSRPRDMADEKLFF. The genes are TRBV4-1 and TRBJ1-4; maybe TRBD1 (6 bases). The CDR3 contains 16 residues. The V end lost 4 bases, the J end lost 6 bases, and 18 bases lay between the germline ends. The germline V gene encodes CDR1 MGHRA and CDR2 YSYEKL.

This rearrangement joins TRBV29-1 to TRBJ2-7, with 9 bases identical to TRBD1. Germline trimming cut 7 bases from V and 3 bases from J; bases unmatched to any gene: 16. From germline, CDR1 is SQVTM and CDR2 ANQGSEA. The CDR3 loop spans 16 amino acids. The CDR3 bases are TGCAGCGCAAAGGGCAGGTTGGGACAGGGAATCTACGAGCAGTACTTC. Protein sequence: CSAKGRLGQGIYEQYF.

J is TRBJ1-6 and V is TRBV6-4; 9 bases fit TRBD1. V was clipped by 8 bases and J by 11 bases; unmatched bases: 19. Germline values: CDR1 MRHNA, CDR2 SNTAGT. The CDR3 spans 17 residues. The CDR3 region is CASCLLLRDRDSPPLHF. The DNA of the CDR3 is TGTGCCAGCTGCCTTCTTCTCCGGGACAGGGATTCCCCACCCCTCCACTTT.

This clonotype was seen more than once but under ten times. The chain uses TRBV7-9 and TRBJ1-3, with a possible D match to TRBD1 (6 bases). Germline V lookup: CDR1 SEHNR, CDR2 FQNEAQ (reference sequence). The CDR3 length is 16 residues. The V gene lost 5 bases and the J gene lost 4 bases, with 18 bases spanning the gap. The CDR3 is CASSEITGTLGNTIYF. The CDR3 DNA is TGTGCCAGCAGCGAGATTACAGGGACTCTCGGAAACACCATATATTTT.

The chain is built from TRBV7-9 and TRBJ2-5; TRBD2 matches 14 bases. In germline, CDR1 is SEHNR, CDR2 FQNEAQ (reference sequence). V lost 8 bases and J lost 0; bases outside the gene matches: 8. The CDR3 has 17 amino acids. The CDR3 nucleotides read TGTGCCAGCGGCTCTATGGGACTAGCGGGGGACCAAGAGACCCAGTACTTC. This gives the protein CASGSMGLAGDQETQYF.

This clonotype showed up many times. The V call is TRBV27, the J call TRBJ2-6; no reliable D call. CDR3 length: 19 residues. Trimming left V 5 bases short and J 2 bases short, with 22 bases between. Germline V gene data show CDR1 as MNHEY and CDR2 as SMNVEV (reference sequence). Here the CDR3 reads CASSKVTGPNRTGANVLTF. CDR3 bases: TGTGCCAGCAGTAAAGTGACGGGTCCCAATAGGACTGGGGCCAACGTCCTGACTTTC.

The CDR3 sequence: CSARDSHSGANVLTF. CDR3 nucleotides: TGCAGTGCTAGAGATTCCCACTCTGGGGCCAACGTCCTGACTTTC. The rearrangement links TRBV20-1 to TRBJ2-6; D gene uncertain. Deletions cut 0 bases from V and 0 bases from J, with 6 bases between. The CDR3 is 15 amino acids. Germline V gene lookup returns CDR1 DFQATT and CDR2 SNEGSKA (reference sequence).

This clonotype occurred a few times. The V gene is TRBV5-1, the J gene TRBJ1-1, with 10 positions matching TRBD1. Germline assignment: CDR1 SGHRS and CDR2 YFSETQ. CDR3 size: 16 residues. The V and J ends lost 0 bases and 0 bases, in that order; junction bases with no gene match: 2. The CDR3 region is CASSLGDRGVNTEAFF. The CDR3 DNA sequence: TGCGCCAGCAGCTTGGGGGACAGGGGAGTGAACACTGAAGCTTTCTTT.

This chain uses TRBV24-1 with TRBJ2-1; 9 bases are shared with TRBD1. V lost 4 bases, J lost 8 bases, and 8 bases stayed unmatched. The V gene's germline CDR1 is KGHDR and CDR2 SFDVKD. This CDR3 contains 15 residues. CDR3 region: CATSDSGTGSHEQFF. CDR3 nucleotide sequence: TGTGCCACCAGTGACTCCGGGACAGGGTCCCATGAGCAGTTCTTC.

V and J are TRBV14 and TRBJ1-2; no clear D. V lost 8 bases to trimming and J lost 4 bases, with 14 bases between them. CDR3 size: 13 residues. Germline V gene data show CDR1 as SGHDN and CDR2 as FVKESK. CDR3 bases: TGTGCCAGCGAGGCGGCCAGGACCTATGGCTACACCTTC. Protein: CASEAARTYGYTF.

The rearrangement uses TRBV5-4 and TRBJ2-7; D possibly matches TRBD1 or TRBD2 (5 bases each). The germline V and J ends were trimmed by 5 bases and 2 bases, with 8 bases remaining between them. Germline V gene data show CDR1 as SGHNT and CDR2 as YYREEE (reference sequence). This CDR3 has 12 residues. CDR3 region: CASRKGPYEQYF. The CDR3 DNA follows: TGTGCCAGCAGGAAGGGACCCTACGAGCAGTACTTC.